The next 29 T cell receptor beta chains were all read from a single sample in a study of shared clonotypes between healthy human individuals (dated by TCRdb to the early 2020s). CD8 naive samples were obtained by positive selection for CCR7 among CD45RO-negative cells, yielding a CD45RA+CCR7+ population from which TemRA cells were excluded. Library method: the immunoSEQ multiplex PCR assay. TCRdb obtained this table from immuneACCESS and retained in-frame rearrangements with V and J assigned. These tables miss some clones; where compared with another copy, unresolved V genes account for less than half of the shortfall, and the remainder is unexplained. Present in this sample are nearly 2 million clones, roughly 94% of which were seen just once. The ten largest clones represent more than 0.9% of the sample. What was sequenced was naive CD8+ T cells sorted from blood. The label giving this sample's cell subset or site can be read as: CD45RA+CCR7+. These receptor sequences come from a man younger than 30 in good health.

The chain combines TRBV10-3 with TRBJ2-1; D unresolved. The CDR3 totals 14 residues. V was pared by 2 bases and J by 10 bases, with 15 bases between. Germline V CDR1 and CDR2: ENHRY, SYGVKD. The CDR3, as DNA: TGTGCCATCAGTGAGACTGCCTTTGGGTGGGAGCAGTTCTTC. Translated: CAISETAFGWEQFF.

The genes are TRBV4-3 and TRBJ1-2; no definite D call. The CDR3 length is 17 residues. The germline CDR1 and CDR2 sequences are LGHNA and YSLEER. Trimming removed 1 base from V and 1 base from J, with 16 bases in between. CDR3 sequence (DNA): TGCGCCAGCAGCCAAGTTTACCGGCAGGAACTTAACTATGGCTACACCTTC. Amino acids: CASSQVYRQELNYGYTF.

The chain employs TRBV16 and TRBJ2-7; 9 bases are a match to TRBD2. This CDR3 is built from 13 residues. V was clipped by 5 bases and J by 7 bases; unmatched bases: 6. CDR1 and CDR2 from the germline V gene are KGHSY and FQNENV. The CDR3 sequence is CASSLAGALEQYF. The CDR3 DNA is TGTGCCAGCAGCTTAGCGGGAGCTCTGGAGCAGTACTTC. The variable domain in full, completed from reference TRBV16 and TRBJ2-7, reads GEEVAQTPKHLVRGEGQKAKLYCAPIKGHSYVFWYQQVLKNEFKFLISFQNENVFDETGMPKERFSAKCLPNSPCSLEIQATKLEDSAVYFCASSLAGALEQYFGPGTRLTVT.

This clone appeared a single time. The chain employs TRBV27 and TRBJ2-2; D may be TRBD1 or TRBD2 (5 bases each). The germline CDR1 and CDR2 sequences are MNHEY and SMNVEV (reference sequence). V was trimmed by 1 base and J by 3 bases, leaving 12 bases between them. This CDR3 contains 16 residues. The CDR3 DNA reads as TGTGCCAGCAGTTTATTTGCTGGGACGTACACCGGGGAGCTGTTTTTT. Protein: CASSLFAGTYTGELFF.

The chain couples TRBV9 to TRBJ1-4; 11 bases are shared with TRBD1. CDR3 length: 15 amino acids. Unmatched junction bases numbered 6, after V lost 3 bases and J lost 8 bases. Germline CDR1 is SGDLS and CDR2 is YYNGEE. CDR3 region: CASSAEGDRGEKLFF. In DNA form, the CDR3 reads TGTGCCAGCAGCGCAGAAGGGGACAGGGGGGAAAAACTGTTTTTT. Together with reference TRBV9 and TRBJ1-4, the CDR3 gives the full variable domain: DSGVTQTPKHLITATGQRVTLRCSPRSGDLSVYWYQQSLDQGLQFLIQYYNGEERAKGNILERFSAQQFPDLHSELNLSSLELGDSALYFCASSAEGDRGEKLFFGSGTQLSVL.

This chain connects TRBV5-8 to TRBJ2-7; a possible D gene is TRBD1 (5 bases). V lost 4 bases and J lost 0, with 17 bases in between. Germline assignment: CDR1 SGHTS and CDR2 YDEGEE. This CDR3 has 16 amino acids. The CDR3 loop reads CASSPQGRIFSYEQYF. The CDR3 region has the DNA TGTGCCAGCAGCCCCCAGGGTCGCATTTTCTCCTACGAGCAGTACTTC.

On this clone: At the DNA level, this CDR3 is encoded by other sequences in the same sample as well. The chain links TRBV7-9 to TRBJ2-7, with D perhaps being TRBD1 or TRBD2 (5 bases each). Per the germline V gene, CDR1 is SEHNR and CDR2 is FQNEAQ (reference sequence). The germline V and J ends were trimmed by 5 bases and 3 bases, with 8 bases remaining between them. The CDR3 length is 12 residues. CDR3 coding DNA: TGTGCCAGCAGCGCAGGGAGCTACGAGCAGTACTTC. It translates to CASSAGSYEQYF.

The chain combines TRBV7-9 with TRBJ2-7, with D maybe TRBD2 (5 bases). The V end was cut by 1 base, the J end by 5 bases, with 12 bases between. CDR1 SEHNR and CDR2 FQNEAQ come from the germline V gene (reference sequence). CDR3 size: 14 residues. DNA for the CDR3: TGTGCCAGCAGCTTAGGTTACGGGGTGGACGAGCAGTACTTC. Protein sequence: CASSLGYGVDEQYF.

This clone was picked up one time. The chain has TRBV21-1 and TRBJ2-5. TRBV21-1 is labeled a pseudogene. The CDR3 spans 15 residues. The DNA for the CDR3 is TGTGCCAGCAGCAAAGCCCTACGCAGAGAAGAGACCCAGTACTTC. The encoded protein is CASSKALRREETQYF.

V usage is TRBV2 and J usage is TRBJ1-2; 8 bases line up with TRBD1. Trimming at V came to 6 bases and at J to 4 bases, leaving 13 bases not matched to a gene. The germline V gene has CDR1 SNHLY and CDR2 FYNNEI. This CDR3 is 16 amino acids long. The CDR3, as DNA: TGTGCCAGCAGGGTCGAGGCTCAGGGGGCTTTCTATGGCTACACCTTC. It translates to CASRVEAQGAFYGYTF. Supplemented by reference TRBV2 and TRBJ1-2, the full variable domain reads EPEVTQTPSHQVTQMGQEVILRCVPISNHLYFYWYRQILGQKVEFLVSFYNNEISEKSEIFDDQFSVERPDGSNFTLKIRSTKLEDSAMYFCASRVEAQGAFYGYTFGSGTRLTVV.

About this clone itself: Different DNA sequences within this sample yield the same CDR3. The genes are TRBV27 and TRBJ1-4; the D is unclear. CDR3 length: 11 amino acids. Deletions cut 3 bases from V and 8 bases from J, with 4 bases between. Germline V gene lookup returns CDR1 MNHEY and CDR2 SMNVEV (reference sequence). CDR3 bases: TGTGCCAGCAGTTTGGGGGAAAAACTGTTTTTT. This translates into CASSLGEKLFF.

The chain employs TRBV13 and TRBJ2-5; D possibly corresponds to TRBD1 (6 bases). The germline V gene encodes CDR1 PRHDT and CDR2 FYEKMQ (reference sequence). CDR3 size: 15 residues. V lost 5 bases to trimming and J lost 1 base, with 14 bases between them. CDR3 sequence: CASSQKGQFQETQYF. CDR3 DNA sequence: TGTGCCAGCAGCCAGAAGGGACAATTCCAAGAGACCCAGTACTTC.

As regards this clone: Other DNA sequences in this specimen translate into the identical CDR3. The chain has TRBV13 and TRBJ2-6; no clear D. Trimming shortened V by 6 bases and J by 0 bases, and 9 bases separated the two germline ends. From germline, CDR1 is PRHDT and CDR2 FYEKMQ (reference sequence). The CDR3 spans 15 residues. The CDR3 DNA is TGTGCCAGCAGTTTTCGCGGCTCTGGGGCCAACGTCCTGACTTTC. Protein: CASSFRGSGANVLTF.

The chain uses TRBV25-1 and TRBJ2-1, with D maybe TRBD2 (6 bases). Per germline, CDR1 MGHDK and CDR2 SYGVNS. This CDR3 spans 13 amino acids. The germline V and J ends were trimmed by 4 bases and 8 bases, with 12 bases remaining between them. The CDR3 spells CASSGLGLYEQFF. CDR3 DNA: TGTGCCAGCAGTGGACTAGGTCTCTATGAGCAGTTCTTC.

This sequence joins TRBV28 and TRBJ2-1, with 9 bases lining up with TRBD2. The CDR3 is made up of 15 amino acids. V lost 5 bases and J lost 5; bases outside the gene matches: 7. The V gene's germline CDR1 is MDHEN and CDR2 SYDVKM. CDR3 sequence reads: CASSIGTSRNNEQFF. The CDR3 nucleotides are TGTGCCAGCAGTATAGGGACTAGCAGAAACAATGAGCAGTTCTTC. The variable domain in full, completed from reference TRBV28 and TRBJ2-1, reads DVKVTQSSRYLVKRTGEKVFLECVQDMDHENMFWYRQDPGLGLRLIYFSYDVKMKEKGDIPEGYSVSREKKERFSLILESASTNQTSMYLCASSIGTSRNNEQFFGPGTRLTVL.

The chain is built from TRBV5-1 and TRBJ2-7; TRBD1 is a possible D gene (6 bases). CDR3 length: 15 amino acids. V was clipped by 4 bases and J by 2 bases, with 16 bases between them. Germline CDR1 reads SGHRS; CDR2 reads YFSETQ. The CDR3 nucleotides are TGCGCCAGCAGCCTTCGCCCGACAGGAACCTACGAGCAGTACTTC. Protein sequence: CASSLRPTGTYEQYF.

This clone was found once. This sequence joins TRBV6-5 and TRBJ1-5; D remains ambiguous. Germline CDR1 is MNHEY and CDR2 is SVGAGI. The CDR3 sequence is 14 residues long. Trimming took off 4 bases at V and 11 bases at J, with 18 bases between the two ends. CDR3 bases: TGTGCCAGCAGTTCCTCCCCCGCGGGGTATTCCCAGCATTTT. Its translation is CASSSSPAGYSQHF.

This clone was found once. The CDR3 DNA reads as TGCGCCAGCAGCATGGACAGGGTGGTACGAGAGACCCAGTACTTC. This sequence encodes CASSMDRVVRETQYF. The chain carries TRBV5-1 and TRBJ2-5; 8 nucleotides align to TRBD1. Germline V gives CDR1 SGHRS, CDR2 YFSETQ. J was trimmed by 4 bases and V by 4 bases; bases with no gene match: 9. The CDR3 totals 15 residues. Based on the CDR3 plus reference TRBV5-1 and TRBJ2-5, the full variable domain is KAGVTQTPRYLIKTRGQQVTLSCSPISGHRSVSWYQQTPGQGLQFLFEYFSETQRNKGNFPGRFSGRQFSNSRSEMNVSTLELGDSALYLCASSMDRVVRETQYFGPGTRLLVL.

In nucleotides, the CDR3 is TGTGCCAGCAGAGACCCGAACACCGGGGAGCTGTTTTTT. It translates to CASRDPNTGELFF. The J gene is TRBJ2-2, the V gene TRBV27; D is uncertain. Trimming left V 6 bases short and J 0 bases short, with 5 bases between. Germline CDR1 reads MNHEY; CDR2 reads SMNVEV (reference sequence). CDR3 length equals 13 residues.

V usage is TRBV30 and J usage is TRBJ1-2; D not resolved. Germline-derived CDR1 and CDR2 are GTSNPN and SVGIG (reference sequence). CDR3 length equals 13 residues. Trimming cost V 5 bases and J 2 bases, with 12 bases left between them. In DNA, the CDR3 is TGTGCCTGGGGAGCAACAGACAACTATGGCTACACCTTC. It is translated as CAWGATDNYGYTF. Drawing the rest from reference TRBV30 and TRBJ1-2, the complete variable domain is SQTIHQWPATLVQPVGSPLSLECTVEGTSNPNLYWYRQAAGRGLQLLFYSVGIGQISSEVPQNLSASRPQDRQFILSSKKLLLSDSGFYLCAWGATDNYGYTFGSGTRLTVV.

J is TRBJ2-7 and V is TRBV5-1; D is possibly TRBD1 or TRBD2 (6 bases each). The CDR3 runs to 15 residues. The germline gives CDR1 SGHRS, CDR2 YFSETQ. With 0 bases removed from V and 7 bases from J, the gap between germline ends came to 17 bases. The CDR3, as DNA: TGCGCCAGCAGCTTGGCGTTACAGGGAGGCTGGGAGCAGTACTTC. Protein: CASSLALQGGWEQYF.

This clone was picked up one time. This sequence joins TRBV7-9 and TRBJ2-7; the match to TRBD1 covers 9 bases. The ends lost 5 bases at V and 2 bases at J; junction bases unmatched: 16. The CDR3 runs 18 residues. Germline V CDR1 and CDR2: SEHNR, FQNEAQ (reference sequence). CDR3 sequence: CASSTTFLTGGGPYEQYF. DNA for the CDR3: TGTGCCAGCAGCACAACTTTCCTTACAGGGGGCGGGCCCTACGAGCAGTACTTC.

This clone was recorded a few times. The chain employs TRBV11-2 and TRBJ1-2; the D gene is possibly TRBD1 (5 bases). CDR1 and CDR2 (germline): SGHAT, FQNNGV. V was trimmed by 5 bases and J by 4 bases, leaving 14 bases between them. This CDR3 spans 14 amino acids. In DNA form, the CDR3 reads TGTGCCAGCAGCCCCCGGCAGGGCATCTATGGCTACACCTTC. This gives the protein CASSPRQGIYGYTF.

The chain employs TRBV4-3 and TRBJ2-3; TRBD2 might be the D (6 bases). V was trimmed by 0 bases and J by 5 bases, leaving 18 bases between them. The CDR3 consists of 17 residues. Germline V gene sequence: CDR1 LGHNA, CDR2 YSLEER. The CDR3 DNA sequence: TGCGCCAGCAGCCAAGATCCGGCGGGACCCCGAAGAGATACGCAGTATTTT. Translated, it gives CASSQDPAGPRRDTQYF.

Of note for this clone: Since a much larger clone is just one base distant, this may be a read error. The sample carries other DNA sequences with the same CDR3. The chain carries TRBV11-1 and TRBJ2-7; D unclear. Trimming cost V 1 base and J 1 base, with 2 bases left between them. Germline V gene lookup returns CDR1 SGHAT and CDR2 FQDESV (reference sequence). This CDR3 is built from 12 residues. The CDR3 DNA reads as TGTGCCAGCAGCTTAGGTTCCTACGAGCAGTACTTC. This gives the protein CASSLGSYEQYF.

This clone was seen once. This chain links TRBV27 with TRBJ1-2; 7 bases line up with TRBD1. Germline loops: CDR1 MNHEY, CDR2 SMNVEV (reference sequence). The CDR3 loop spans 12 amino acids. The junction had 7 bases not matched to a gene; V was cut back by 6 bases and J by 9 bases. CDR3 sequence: CASRYRGGSYTF. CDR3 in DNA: TGTGCCAGCAGATACAGGGGTGGTAGCTACACCTTC.

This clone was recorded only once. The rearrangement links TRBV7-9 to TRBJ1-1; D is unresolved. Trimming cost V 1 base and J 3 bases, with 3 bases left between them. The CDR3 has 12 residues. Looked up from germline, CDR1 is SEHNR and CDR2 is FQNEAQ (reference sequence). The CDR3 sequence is CASSLEHTEAFF. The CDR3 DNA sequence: TGTGCCAGCAGCTTAGAACACACTGAAGCTTTCTTT.

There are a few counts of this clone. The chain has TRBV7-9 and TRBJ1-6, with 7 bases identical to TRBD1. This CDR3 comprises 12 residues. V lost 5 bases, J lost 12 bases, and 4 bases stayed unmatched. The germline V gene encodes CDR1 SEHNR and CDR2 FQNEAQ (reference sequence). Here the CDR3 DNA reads TGTGCCAGCAGCCCCGACAGGGAACCCCTCCACTTT. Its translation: CASSPDREPLHF.

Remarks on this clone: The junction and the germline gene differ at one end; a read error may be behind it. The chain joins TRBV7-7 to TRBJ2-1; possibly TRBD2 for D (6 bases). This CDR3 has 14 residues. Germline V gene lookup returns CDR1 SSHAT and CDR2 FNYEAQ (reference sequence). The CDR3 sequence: CASSLGGTFNEQFF. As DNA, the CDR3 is TGTGCTAGCAGCTTGGGTGGGACTTTTAATGAGCAGTTCTTC.